This T cell receptor (beta chain) originates from a study of a mutant IDH1 vaccine in newly diagnosed glioma. The length of the CDR3 is 11 residues. Trimming shortened V by 1 base and J by 8 bases, and 5 bases separated the two germline ends. Germline CDR1 and CDR2: LGHNA and YNFKEQ. Remarks on this clone: No antigen is known for it.

Study-level points and caveats: Any relationship between pseudoprogression and changes in top peripheral T cell clonotypes seemed absent.

Time point specified: baseline, week 1 (first vaccination visit). Described treatment: pre-vaccination baseline after standard-of-care therapy. TCRdb's copy holds only in-frame clones and misses some; the assay was immunoSEQ multiplex PCR. The sample lists over 55,000 clones, around 80% occurring once. The material sequenced was peripheral blood mononuclear cells (PBMCs), taken from a glioma patient treated with radiotherapy, temozolomide or both. The clonotype originates from a woman aged 18 to 35 with glioma. Some clones in this sample may be carry-over from other donors' samples. This rearrangement joins TRBV4-2 to TRBJ1-1, with D possibly TRBD1 on 5 matching bases. The CDR3 region is CASSQGQEAFF. The CDR3 nucleotides are TGTGCCAGCAGCCAAGGACAGGAAGCTTTCTTT.